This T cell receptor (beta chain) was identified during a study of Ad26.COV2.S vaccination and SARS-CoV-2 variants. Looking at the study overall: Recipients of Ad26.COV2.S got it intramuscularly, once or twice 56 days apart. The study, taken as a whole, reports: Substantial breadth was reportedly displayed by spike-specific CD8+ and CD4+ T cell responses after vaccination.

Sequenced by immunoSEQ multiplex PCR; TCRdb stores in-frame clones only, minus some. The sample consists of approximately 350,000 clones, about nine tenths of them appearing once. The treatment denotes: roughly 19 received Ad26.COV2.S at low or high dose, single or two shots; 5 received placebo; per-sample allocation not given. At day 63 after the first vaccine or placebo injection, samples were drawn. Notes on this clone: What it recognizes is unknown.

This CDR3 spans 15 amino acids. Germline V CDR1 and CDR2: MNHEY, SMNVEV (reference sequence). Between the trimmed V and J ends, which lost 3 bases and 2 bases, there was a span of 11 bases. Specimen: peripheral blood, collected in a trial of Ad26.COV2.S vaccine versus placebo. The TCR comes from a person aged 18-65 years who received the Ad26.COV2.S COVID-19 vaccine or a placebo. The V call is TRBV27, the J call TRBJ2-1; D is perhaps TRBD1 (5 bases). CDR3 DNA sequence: TGTGCCAGCAGTTTTCTGGCAGGGCCCTACAATGAGCAGTTCTTC. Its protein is CASSFLAGPYNEQFF.